This T cell receptor beta chain appears in the sequencing data of a study of blood T cell repertoires in COVID-19. The CDR3 has 12 residues. Germline values: CDR1 GTSNPN, CDR2 SVGIG (reference sequence). The ends were cut back, 4 bases at V and 8 bases at J, with 14 bases in the middle. Repertoires were generated with immunoSEQ multiplex PCR, while TCRdb's copy carries only in-frame clones and drops some. In the table there are 220,000 or so clones, roughly 80% of which are singletons. The sample was peripheral blood. The receptor comes from a man younger than 40 with active or convalescent COVID-19. V is TRBV30 and J is TRBJ1-2, with a possible D match to TRBD1 (6 bases). CDR3 DNA sequence: TGTGCCTGGACAGGGGCACGTAGGGGCTACACCTTC. Its protein is CAWTGARRGYTF.